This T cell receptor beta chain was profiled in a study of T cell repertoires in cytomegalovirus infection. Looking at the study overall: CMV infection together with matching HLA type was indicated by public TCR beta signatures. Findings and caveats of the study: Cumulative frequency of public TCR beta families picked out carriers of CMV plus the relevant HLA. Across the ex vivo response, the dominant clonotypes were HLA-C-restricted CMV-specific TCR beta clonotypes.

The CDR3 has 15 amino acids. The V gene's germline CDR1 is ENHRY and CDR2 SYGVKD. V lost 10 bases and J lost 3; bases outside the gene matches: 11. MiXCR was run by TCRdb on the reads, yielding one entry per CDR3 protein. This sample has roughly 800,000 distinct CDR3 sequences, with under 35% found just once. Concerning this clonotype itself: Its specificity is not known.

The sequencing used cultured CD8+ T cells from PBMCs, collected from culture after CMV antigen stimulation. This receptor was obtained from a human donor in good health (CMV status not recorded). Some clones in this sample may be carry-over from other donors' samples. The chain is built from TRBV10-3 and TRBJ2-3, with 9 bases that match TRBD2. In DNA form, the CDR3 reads TGTGCCACCCTGGGGGCGGGGGGGCAGACAGATACGCAGTATTTT. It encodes CATLGAGGQTDTQYF.